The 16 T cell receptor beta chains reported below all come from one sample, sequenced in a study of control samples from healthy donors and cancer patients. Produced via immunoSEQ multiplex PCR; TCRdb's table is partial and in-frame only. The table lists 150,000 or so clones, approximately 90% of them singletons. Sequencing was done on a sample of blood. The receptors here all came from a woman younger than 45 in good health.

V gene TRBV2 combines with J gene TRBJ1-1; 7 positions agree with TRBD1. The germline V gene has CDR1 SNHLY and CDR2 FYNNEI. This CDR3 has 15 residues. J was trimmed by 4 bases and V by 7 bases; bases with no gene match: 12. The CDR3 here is CASKKAGGGGTEAFF. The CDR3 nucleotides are TGTGCCAGCAAAAAAGCCGGAGGGGGCGGCACTGAAGCTTTCTTT. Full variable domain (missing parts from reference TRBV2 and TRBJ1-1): EPEVTQTPSHQVTQMGQEVILRCVPISNHLYFYWYRQILGQKVEFLVSFYNNEISEKSEIFDDQFSVERPDGSNFTLKIRSTKLEDSAMYFCASKKAGGGGTEAFFGQGTRLTVV.

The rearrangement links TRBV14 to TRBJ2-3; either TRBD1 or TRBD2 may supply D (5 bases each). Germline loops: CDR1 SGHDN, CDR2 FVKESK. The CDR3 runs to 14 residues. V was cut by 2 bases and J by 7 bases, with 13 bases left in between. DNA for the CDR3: TGTGCCAGCAGCCAATGGGACCCACCGAATACGCAGTATTTT. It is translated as CASSQWDPPNTQYF.

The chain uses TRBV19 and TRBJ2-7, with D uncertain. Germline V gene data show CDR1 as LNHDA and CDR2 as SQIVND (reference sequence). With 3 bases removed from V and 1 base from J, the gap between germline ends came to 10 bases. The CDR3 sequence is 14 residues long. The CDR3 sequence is CASSMSLGSYEQYF. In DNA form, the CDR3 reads TGTGCCAGTAGTATGAGTCTGGGGTCCTACGAGCAGTACTTC.

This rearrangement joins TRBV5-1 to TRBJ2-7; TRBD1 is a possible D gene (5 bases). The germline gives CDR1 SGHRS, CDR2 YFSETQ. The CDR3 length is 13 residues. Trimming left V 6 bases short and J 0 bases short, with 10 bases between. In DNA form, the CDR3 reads TGCGCCAGCACCAGGGCAGGCTCCTACGAGCAGTACTTC. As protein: CASTRAGSYEQYF.

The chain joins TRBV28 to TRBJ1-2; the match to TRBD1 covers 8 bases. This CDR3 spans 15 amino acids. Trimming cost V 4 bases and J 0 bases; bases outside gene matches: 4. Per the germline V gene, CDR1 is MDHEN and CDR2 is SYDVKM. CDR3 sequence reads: CASSSPRGPNYGYTF. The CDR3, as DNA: TGTGCCAGCAGTTCCCCCAGGGGGCCTAACTATGGCTACACCTTC.

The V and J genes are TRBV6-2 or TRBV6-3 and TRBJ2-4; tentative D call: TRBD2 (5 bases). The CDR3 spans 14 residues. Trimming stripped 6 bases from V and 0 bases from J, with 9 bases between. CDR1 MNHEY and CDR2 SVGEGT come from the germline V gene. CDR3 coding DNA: TGTGCCAGCAGCTGGACTCAAGCCAAAAACATTCAGTACTTC. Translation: CASSWTQAKNIQYF.

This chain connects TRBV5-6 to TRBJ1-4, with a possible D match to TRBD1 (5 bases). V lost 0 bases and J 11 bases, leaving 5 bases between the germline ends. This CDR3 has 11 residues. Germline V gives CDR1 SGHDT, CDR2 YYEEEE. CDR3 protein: CASSLGGKLFF. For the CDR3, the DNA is TGTGCCAGCAGCTTGGGGGGGAAACTGTTTTTT. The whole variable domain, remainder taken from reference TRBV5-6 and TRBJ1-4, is DAGVTQSPTHLIKTRGQQVTLRCSPKSGHDTVSWYQQALGQGPQFIFQYYEEEERQRGNFPDRFSGHQFPNYSSELNVNALLLGDSALYLCASSLGGKLFFGSGTQLSVL.

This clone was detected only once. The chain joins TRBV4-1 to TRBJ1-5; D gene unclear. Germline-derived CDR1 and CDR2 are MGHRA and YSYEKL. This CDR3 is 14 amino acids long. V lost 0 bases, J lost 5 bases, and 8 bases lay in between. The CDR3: CASSQEDTYQPQHF. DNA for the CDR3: TGCGCCAGCAGCCAAGAAGACACCTATCAGCCCCAGCATTTT.

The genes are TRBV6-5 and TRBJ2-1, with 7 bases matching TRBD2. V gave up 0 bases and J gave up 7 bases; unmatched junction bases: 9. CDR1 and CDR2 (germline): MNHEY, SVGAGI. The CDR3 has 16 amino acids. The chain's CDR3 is CASSYSTAGAQNEQFF. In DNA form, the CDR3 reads TGTGCCAGCAGTTACTCGACGGCGGGAGCTCAGAATGAGCAGTTCTTC.

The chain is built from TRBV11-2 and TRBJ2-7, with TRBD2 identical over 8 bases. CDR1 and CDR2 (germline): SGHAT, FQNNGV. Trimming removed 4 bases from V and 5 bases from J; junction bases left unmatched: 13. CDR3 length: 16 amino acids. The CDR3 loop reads CASSYPGLVGVNEQYF. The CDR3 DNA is TGTGCCAGCAGCTATCCGGGACTAGTTGGTGTCAACGAGCAGTACTTC.

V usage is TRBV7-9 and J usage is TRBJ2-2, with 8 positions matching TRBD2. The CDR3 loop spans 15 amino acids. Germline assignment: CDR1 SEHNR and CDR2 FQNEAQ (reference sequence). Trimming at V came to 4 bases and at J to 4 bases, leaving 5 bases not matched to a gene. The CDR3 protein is CASSSSGRRTGELFF. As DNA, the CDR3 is TGTGCCAGCAGCTCAAGCGGGAGACGCACCGGGGAGCTGTTTTTT.

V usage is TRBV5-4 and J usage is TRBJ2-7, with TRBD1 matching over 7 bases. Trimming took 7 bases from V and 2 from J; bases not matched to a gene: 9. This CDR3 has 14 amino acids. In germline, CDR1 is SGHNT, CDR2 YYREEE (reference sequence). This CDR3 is CASSDRDSPYEQYF. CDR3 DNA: TGTGCCAGCTCGGACCGGGACAGCCCCTACGAGCAGTACTTC.

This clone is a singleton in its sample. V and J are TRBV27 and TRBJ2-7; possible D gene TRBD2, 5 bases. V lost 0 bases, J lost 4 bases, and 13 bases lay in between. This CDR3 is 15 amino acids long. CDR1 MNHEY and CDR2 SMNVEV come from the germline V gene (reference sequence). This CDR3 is CASSLSPGLEYEQYF. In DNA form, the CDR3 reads TGTGCCAGCAGTTTATCGCCGGGGTTGGAGTACGAGCAGTACTTC.

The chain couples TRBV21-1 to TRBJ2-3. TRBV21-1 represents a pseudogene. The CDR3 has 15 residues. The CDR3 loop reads CASSPSFPSTDTQYF. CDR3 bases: TGTGCCAGCAGCCCATCCTTCCCGAGCACAGATACGCAGTATTTT.

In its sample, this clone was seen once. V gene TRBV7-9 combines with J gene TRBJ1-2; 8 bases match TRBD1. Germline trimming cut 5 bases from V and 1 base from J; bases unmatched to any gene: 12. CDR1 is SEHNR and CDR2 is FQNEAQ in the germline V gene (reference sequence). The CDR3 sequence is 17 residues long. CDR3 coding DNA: TGTGCCAGCAGCCCTTACTGGGACAGGACTTTTAACTATGGCTACACCTTC. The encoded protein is CASSPYWDRTFNYGYTF.

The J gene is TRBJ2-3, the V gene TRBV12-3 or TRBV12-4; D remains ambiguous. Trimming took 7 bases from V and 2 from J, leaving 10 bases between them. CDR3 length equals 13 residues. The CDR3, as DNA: TGTGCCAGCACCCGGCGGCCCACAGATACGCAGTATTTT. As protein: CASTRRPTDTQYF.